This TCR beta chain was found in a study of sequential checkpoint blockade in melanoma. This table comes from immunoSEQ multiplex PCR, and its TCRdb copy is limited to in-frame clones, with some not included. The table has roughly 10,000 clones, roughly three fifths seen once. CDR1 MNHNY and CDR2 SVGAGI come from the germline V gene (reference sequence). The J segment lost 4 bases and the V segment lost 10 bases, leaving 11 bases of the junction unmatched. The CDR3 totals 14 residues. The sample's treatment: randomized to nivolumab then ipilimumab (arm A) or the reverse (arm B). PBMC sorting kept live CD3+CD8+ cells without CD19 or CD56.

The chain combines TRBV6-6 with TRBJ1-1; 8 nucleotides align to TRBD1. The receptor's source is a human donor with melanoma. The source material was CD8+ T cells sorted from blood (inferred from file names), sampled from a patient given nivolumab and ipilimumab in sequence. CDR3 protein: CATILWTGSTEAFF. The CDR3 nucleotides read TGTGCCACCATCCTATGGACAGGGAGCACTGAAGCTTTCTTT.